Presented here are 24 T cell receptor beta chains from one specimen sequenced in a study of cytomegalovirus exposure and HLA in healthy donors. This PCR relied on a set of 60 Vbeta primers and 13 Jbeta primers. Assay: immunoSEQ multiplex PCR; the TCRdb copy retains only in-frame clones and omits some. The data hold approximately 110,000 clones, with 75% to 80% observed a single time. The sequenced sample consisted of PBMCs. The receptors shown here come from a man aged 40-49 years in good health and CMV-seronegative.

J is TRBJ2-7 and V is TRBV30, with 9 bases matching TRBD1. The CDR3 runs to 15 residues. CDR1 is GTSNPN and CDR2 is SVGIG in the germline V gene (reference sequence). With 5 bases clipped from V and 1 base from J, the junction kept 9 bases outside the gene matches. The chain's CDR3 is CAWRQPGQGSYEQYF. CDR3 bases: TGTGCCTGGCGACAACCGGGACAGGGATCCTACGAGCAGTACTTC.

The chain is built from TRBV27 and TRBJ2-2, with D perhaps matching TRBD2 (5 bases). V dropped 3 bases and J dropped 6 bases, with 20 bases sitting between them. The CDR3 length is 17 residues. The V gene's germline CDR1 is MNHEY and CDR2 SMNVEV (reference sequence). This CDR3 is CASSFSSVRAGAGELFF. The CDR3 DNA sequence: TGTGCCAGCAGTTTTTCCAGCGTGAGGGCCGGCGCCGGGGAGCTGTTTTTT.

This clone was detected once. The chain has TRBV5-6 and TRBJ1-1; D perhaps matches TRBD1 (5 bases). CDR3 length: 17 amino acids. Trimming took off 1 base at V and 0 bases at J, with 16 bases between the two ends. Looked up from germline, CDR1 is SGHDT and CDR2 is YYEEEE. The CDR3 sequence is CASSLRIWGDLNTEAFF. CDR3 sequence (DNA): TGTGCCAGCAGCTTGAGAATTTGGGGGGATTTGAACACTGAAGCTTTCTTT.

This clone was observed a single time. The rearrangement joins TRBV7-3 to TRBJ2-3, with D perhaps TRBD2 (5 bases). Trimming left V 5 bases short and J 5 bases short, with 14 bases between. There are 14 residues in the CDR3. CDR1 is SGHTA and CDR2 is FQGTGA in the germline V gene. The CDR3 loop reads CASSRGLLGDTQYF. Written as DNA, the CDR3 is TGTGCCAGCAGCCGAGGACTCCTAGGAGATACGCAGTATTTT. Drawing the rest from reference TRBV7-3 and TRBJ2-3, the complete variable domain is GAGVSQTPSNKVTEKGKYVELRCDPISGHTALYWYRQSLGQGPEFLIYFQGTGAADDSGLPNDRFFAVRPEGSVSTLKIQRTERGDSAVYLCASSRGLLGDTQYFGPGTRLTVL.

CDR3 sequence: CASQTGSSNQPQHF. The CDR3 DNA follows: TGTGCCAGTCAGACAGGGTCTAGCAATCAGCCCCAGCATTTT. The V and J genes are TRBV19 and TRBJ1-5, with TRBD1 matching over 7 bases. J was trimmed by 0 bases and V by 8 bases; bases with no gene match: 4. Germline-derived CDR1 and CDR2 are LNHDA and SQIVND (reference sequence). This CDR3 region has 14 residues.

The rearrangement joins TRBV2 to TRBJ2-7; TRBD1 matches at 8 bases. V trimming: 6 bases; J trimming: 4 bases; junction bases outside the gene matches: 5. The CDR3 is 13 residues long. Germline loops: CDR1 SNHLY, CDR2 FYNNEI. CDR3 residues: CASRDRGSYEQYF. The DNA for the CDR3 is TGTGCCAGCAGAGACAGGGGTTCGTACGAGCAGTACTTC.

This clone has more than one count but fewer than ten. The chain uses TRBV7-2 and TRBJ2-2; tentative D call: TRBD2 (6 bases). Germline V CDR1 and CDR2: SGHTA, FQGNSA. This CDR3 has 16 amino acids. V shed 4 bases and J shed 5 bases, with 17 bases lying between them. The DNA of the CDR3 is TGTGCCAGCAGCTCCCTCGGCGGGGCCAGGACCGGGGAGCTGTTTTTT. It translates to CASSSLGGARTGELFF.

This chain uses TRBV7-3 with TRBJ2-5; 9 bases align to TRBD2. V lost 5 bases to trimming and J lost 4 bases; unmatched junction nucleotides: 8. Looked up from germline, CDR1 is SGHTA and CDR2 is FQGTGA. This CDR3 comprises 15 residues. The CDR3 spells CASSPSLAGLETQYF. CDR3 coding DNA: TGTGCCAGCAGCCCCAGCCTAGCGGGGCTAGAGACCCAGTACTTC.

The CDR3 is CASSPFTNLNTEAFF. CDR3 sequence (DNA): TGTGCCAGCTCACCATTTACAAATTTGAACACTGAAGCTTTCTTT. The chain combines TRBV18 with TRBJ1-1, with unresolved D. The CDR3 extends over 15 amino acids. Trimming removed 2 bases at V and 0 bases at J, with 10 bases between. From germline, CDR1 is KGHSH and CDR2 LQKENI.

The rearrangement uses TRBV4-2 and TRBJ2-3; possibly TRBD1 for D (5 bases). The CDR3 is 15 amino acids. Trimming took off 3 bases at V and 0 bases at J, with 10 bases between the two ends. CDR1 and CDR2 (germline): LGHNA, YNFKEQ. The CDR3 spells CASSHDSSSTDTQYF. The CDR3 DNA reads as TGTGCCAGCAGCCATGACAGCTCTAGCACAGATACGCAGTATTTT.

V and J are TRBV2 and TRBJ2-7; 9 bases fit TRBD1. The CDR3 runs to 13 residues. From germline, CDR1 is SNHLY and CDR2 FYNNEI. V shed 11 bases, J shed 1 base, and the junction held 6 bases outside the gene matches. CDR3 sequence reads: CAGAGQGSYEQYF. CDR3 DNA: TGTGCCGGCGCCGGACAGGGGTCCTACGAGCAGTACTTC.

This clone was counted a few times. The V and J genes are TRBV18 and TRBJ2-5; no definite D call. Germline lookup yields CDR1 KGHSH and CDR2 LQKENI. The CDR3 runs 16 residues. Deletions cut 6 bases from V and 0 bases from J, with 17 bases between. CDR3 in amino acids: CASSENLVQYQETQYF. The CDR3 coding sequence is TGTGCCAGCTCGGAGAACTTGGTCCAATACCAAGAGACCCAGTACTTC.

This clone was seen a few times. The rearrangement uses TRBV2 and TRBJ2-1, with 13 positions matching TRBD2. Germline values: CDR1 SNHLY, CDR2 FYNNEI. With V trimmed by 7 bases and J by 6 bases, 6 bases remained unmatched. The length of the CDR3 is 15 residues. The CDR3 protein is CASIRTSGGINEQFF. CDR3 nucleotide sequence: TGTGCCAGCATCAGGACTAGCGGGGGTATCAATGAGCAGTTCTTC.

This rearrangement joins TRBV9 to TRBJ2-7; TRBD2 matches at 11 bases. CDR1 is SGDLS, CDR2 YYNGEE, per germline. The length of the CDR3 is 14 residues. The J segment lost 7 bases and the V segment lost 4 bases, leaving 7 bases of the junction unmatched. The chain's CDR3 is CASSFSGGAGEQYF. In DNA form, the CDR3 reads TGTGCCAGCAGCTTTAGCGGGGGGGCGGGTGAGCAGTACTTC.

This clone was counted a few times. The rearrangement uses TRBV5-8 and TRBJ2-3, with D tentatively TRBD1 (5 bases). The V and J ends lost 2 bases and 4 bases respectively, with 14 bases between them. CDR1 is SGHTS and CDR2 is YDEGEE in the germline V gene. CDR3 length: 15 residues. CDR3: CASSFSRTRADTQYF. CDR3 DNA sequence: TGTGCCAGCAGCTTTTCCCGGACCAGGGCAGATACGCAGTATTTT.

This chain connects TRBV4-1 to TRBJ2-2, with 12 bases that match TRBD1. The CDR3 runs to 15 residues. Germline loops: CDR1 MGHRA, CDR2 YSYEKL. With V trimmed by 4 bases and J by 8 bases, 5 bases remained unmatched. The CDR3 sequence: CASSRGTGGSGELFF. CDR3 DNA: TGCGCCAGCAGCCGAGGGACAGGGGGCTCTGGGGAGCTGTTTTTT.

The table lists this clone with a few counts. The rearrangement uses TRBV29-1 and TRBJ2-3, with unresolved D. V was clipped by 3 bases and J by 6 bases, with 10 bases between them. This CDR3 has 12 residues. The germline CDR1 and CDR2 sequences are SQVTM and ANQGSEA. The CDR3 protein is CSVDPARDTQYF. The CDR3 DNA reads as TGCAGCGTTGACCCGGCTAGGGATACGCAGTATTTT.

J is TRBJ2-5 and V is TRBV7-2; 8 bases align to TRBD2. Looked up from germline, CDR1 is SGHTA and CDR2 is FQGNSA. With V trimmed by 1 base and J by 4 bases, 5 bases remained unmatched. The CDR3 totals 15 residues. CDR3 nucleotides: TGTGCCAGCAGCTTAGTTCCGGGGGGGCGAGAGACCCAGTACTTC. Translation: CASSLVPGGRETQYF.

CDR3 residues: CASSSDRNNEQFF. CDR3 coding DNA: TGTGCCAGCAGCTCGGACAGAAACAATGAGCAGTTCTTC. This chain links TRBV5-8 with TRBJ2-1; possibly TRBD1 for D (6 bases). The CDR3 consists of 13 residues. V was trimmed by 3 bases and J by 5 bases, leaving 9 bases between them. From germline, CDR1 is SGHTS and CDR2 YDEGEE.

This clone was picked up a small number of times. The chain combines TRBV5-6 with TRBJ1-1; no reliable D call. There are 12 residues in the CDR3. Germline CDR1 reads SGHDT; CDR2 reads YYEEEE. With 4 bases removed from V and 7 bases from J, the gap between germline ends came to 11 bases. The DNA for the CDR3 is TGTGCCAGCAGCCCTTATATCGGTGAAGCTTTCTTT. It translates to CASSPYIGEAFF.

This clone has a handful of counts. The V gene is TRBV19, the J gene TRBJ2-2, with D possibly TRBD1 on 6 matching bases. The CDR3 sequence is 15 residues long. Germline V gene sequence: CDR1 LNHDA, CDR2 SQIVND (reference sequence). The ends were cut back, 5 bases at V and 5 bases at J, with 15 bases in the middle. CDR3 nucleotide sequence: TGTGCCAGTAGTTCACAGGGCGGCGGGACCGGGGAGCTGTTTTTT. It encodes CASSSQGGGTGELFF.

The J gene is TRBJ2-3, the V gene TRBV11-2, with 8 bases that match TRBD2. Germline CDR1 and CDR2: SGHAT and FQNNGV. The CDR3 is 18 residues long. Trimming cost V 1 base and J 3 bases; bases outside gene matches: 12. The CDR3 DNA sequence: TGTGCCAGCAGCTTAGCTATAACCGGGACTAGGGCAACAGATACGCAGTATTTT. This sequence encodes CASSLAITGTRATDTQYF.

This chain links TRBV7-2 with TRBJ1-1; D is undetermined. Germline-derived CDR1 and CDR2 are SGHTA and FQGNSA. V shed 2 bases and J shed 6 bases, with 10 bases lying between them. The CDR3 has 13 residues. The DNA of the CDR3 is TGTGCCAGCAGCTTAACCCTATTCGCTGAAGCTTTCTTT. It is translated as CASSLTLFAEAFF.

The chain has TRBV9 and TRBJ2-3; 12 nucleotides agree with TRBD2. Trimming cost V 4 bases and J 2 bases; bases outside gene matches: 5. Germline CDR1 reads SGDLS; CDR2 reads YYNGEE. The CDR3 has 16 amino acids. Written as DNA, the CDR3 is TGTGCCAGCAGCCAAACTAGCGGGGGGTTCACAGATACGCAGTATTTT. Its protein product is CASSQTSGGFTDTQYF.